Ten or more counts support the clone carrying this T cell receptor beta chain. Its antigen remains unknown. The data derive from a study of immune heterogeneity within non-small cell lung tumors. Across the study: It was found that the tumors were a few squamous cell carcinomas, roughly eleven non-squamous carcinomas and 1 not otherwise specified.

Regarding the study as a whole: Individual patients largely had distinct high-frequency T-cell receptor beta clonotypes from one another.

Amplification of the TCR beta CDR3 was achieved through multiplex PCR with 32 V and 13 J primers. Each CDR3 protein is one row after TCRdb ran MiXCR on the multiplex PCR reads. The repertoire consists of 30,000 to 40,000 distinct CDR3 sequences, with around 30% occurring once and the leading ten covering 3% to 4.5%. This CDR3 is built from 13 residues. V shed 3 bases and J shed 8 bases, with 13 bases lying between them. Looked up from germline, CDR1 is MNHEY and CDR2 is SVGAGI. Bulk tumor genomic DNA was the template, and each sample received 450 to 650 ng. From each primary tumor, several far-apart biopsies were obtained during surgery. Before undergoing curative surgery, patients had newly diagnosed non-small cell lung cancer that was untreated.

The TCR sequence derives from a man in his forties or fifties with non-small cell lung cancer. V gene TRBV6-5 combines with J gene TRBJ1-2; D call uncertain. Sequencing input: lung tumor tissue. CDR3 sequence reads: CASSYDGPRGYTF. CDR3 bases: TGTGCCAGCAGTTATGACGGGCCTAGGGGCTACACCTTC.